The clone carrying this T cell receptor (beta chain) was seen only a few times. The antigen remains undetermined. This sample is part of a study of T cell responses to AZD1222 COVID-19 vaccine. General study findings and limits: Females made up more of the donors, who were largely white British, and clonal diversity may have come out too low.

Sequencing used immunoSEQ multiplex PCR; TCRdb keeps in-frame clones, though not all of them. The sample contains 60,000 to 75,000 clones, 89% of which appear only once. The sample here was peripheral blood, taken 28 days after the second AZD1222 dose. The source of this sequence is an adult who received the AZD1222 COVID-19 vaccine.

The CDR3 spells CASSSGHHSMNTEAFF. The DNA for the CDR3 is TGTGCCAGCAGTTCCGGACACCACAGCATGAACACTGAAGCTTTCTTT. The chain joins TRBV6-2 or TRBV6-3 to TRBJ1-1, with a possible D match to TRBD1 (5 bases). The CDR3 spans 16 residues. CDR1 and CDR2 (germline): MNHEY, SVGEGT. With 4 bases removed from V and 0 bases from J, the gap between germline ends came to 15 bases.